This T cell receptor (beta chain) was identified in a study of neurological immune-mediated disorders. The overall study: For the approximately 34 multiple sclerosis patients, the disease was relapsing-remitting in some 31 and secondary progressive in 3.

This clonotype was seen ten or more times. The cDNA was synthesized by means of template-switch 5'RACE, which was carried out with 10-nucleotide random UMIs. One entry per CDR3 protein, called by TCRdb with MiXCR from the 5' RACE reads. The data show 110,000 or so distinct CDR3 sequences, 3.2% seen once. This receptor was taken from a woman aged 25 to 39 with multiple sclerosis. The sequenced sample was PBMCs.

The CDR3 DNA follows: TGTGCCAGCAGCTATCGTTTTACTGGGGCCAACGTCCTGACTTTC. The encoded protein is CASSYRFTGANVLTF. This chain links TRBV7-6 with TRBJ2-6; unclear D gene. Trimming took 4 bases from V and 2 from J, leaving 9 bases between them. The CDR3 loop spans 15 amino acids. Germline V lookup: CDR1 SGHVS, CDR2 FNYEAQ.